This T cell receptor delta chain was identified during a study of γδ T cells in repeated Plasmodium falciparum infection (dated by TCRdb to about 2021). Study-level background: The natural-infection arm enrolled Malian children exposed to intense seasonal malaria transmission and compared the Malian children with Australian children matched for age and gender. Five malaria-naive U.S. adults underwent four controlled human malaria infections by bites from P. falciparum NF54-infected Anopheles stephensi mosquitoes over approximately 620 days. Samples from controlled-infection subjects were taken at baseline, right before selected infections, and 21 days after each infection. Malian gammadelta TCR repertoires were analysed cross-sectionally during no-transmission periods and longitudinally across acute febrile malaria episodes. Using both natural infection in Mali and controlled human malaria infection, the study looked at the way repeated Plasmodium falciparum infection shapes the human gammadelta T cell repertoire. On the study overall, not on this receptor specifically: Generalizability was limited because the Malian cohort came from a small rural village made up predominantly of one ethnic group. Analysis of inter-individual variability in gammadelta T cell responses was limited by the small size of the controlled-infection cohort. In Vdelta2-negative, largely Vdelta1+, gammadelta TCR repertoires, repeated controlled infections appeared to drive waves of new clonotype selection. Vdelta2-negative gammadelta TCR repertoires from Malian children appeared more clonally expanded, less diverse and less shared than those of Australian children. A highly stable polyclonal repertoire over time and infection, with many inter-individual overlapping TCRgamma sequences, was shown by Vgamma9/Vdelta2+ TCR repertoires.

Libraries were built with multiplex PCR. The sequencer listed for this sample is Illumina MiSeq. Each sorted gammadelta T cell sample was sequenced for both the TCR gamma (TRG) and TCR delta (TRD) chains. The paper's processing steps were these. The repertoire analyses used clonotype tree plots, the accumulated frequency of the top 20 clonotypes, and diversity index (DI) and D75 metrics. Clone calls in TCRdb were regenerated from the public reads with CATT, after which identical DNA sequences shared one row. The V and J calls and clone size come from TCRdb's table, not from the authors' own analysis. The sample profile shows 90,000 to 95,000 delta-chain clones; 0.85% to 1% of them were found once. The top ten clones comprise 9% to 10% of the sample. From the germline V gene, CDR1 is TSWWSYY and CDR2 is QGS. The CDR3 spans 22 residues, from the cysteine through the phenylalanine. Only the CDR3 part of the read is kept: 66 bases, read in frame from the first base. After removal of 3 bases from V and 0 bases from J, the junction retains 22 bases not matched to a gene.

Vgamma9/Vdelta2+ and Vdelta2-negative gammadelta T cell populations were flow-sorted from peripheral blood mononuclear cells for bulk TCR repertoire analysis. This clone was detected only a few times. Its antigen remains unidentified. With only one base between it and a far larger clone, this is likely a read error. Other DNA variants within this sample encode the same CDR3. Sequences were obtained from gamma-delta T cells from blood. The chain is assembled from TRDV1 and TRDJ1; 10 bases in between match TRDD3. The J gene, missing from TCRdb, was assigned here through DNA to germline matching. This receptor was identified in a pool of human donors (malaria-infected and uninfected, not separated). The DNA is as follows: TGTGCTCTTGGGGAGCGGCGTGGTACTGGGGGATTCTACCTTCTTTACACCGATAAACTCATCTTT. Its translation is CALGERRGTGGFYLLYTDKLIF.